The 5 T cell receptor beta chains below were found in one sample sequenced in a study of metastatic and nonmetastatic thyroid tumors. Before thyroid surgery, none of the patients had received any treatment. TCRdb re-analyzed the PCR reads using MiXCR. Among about 92,000 clones listed, about 15% were seen once. Sequencing used blood. The receptors stem from a female donor with papillary thyroid cancer or a benign thyroid nodule (not recorded which). Some clones in this sample may be carry-over from other donors' samples.

This clone was seen at least ten times. This chain uses TRBV30 with TRBJ1-1; perhaps TRBD1 as D (5 bases). The CDR3 is made up of 12 amino acids. V dropped 2 bases and J dropped 8 bases, with 12 bases sitting between them. From germline, CDR1 is GTSNPN and CDR2 SVGIG (reference sequence). As DNA, the CDR3 is TGTGCCTGGAGTAGGGGCCGGCTGGAAGCTTTCTTT. Residues: CAWSRGRLEAFF.

This clone has a handful of counts. A much larger clone lies a single base off, so this may be a read error. The chain combines TRBV29-1 with TRBJ2-5, with 7 bases matching TRBD2. Germline assignment: CDR1 SQVTM and CDR2 ANQGSEA. There are 12 residues in the CDR3. The V gene end was trimmed by 3 bases and the J gene end by 9 bases; junction bases not matched to a gene: 7. The CDR3: CSVEWGGEAQYF. CDR3 nucleotides: TGCAGCGTTGAGTGGGGAGGGGAGGCCCAGTACTTC.

The chain combines TRBV6-1 with TRBJ2-5; 7 bases fit TRBD1. This CDR3 region has 15 residues. The V and J ends lost 6 bases and 9 bases, in that order; junction bases with no gene match: 16. Per the germline V gene, CDR1 is MNHNS and CDR2 is SASEGT. This CDR3 is CASRPGQSFGDAQYF. DNA for the CDR3: TGTGCCAGCAGGCCGGGACAGAGTTTTGGAGATGCCCAGTACTTC.

This clone was counted at least ten times. V usage is TRBV4-2 and J usage is TRBJ1-6; 8 nucleotides match TRBD1. CDR1 and CDR2 from the germline V gene are LGHNA and YNFKEQ. The CDR3 runs 20 residues. Unmatched junction bases numbered 13, after V lost 3 bases and J lost 0 bases. The CDR3 DNA follows: TGTGCCAGCAGCCAGGCCGGTTTTTACAGGGGGAGCTCCTATAATTCACCCCTCCACTTT. Translating gives CASSQAGFYRGSSYNSPLHF.

This clone was recorded many times. The J gene is TRBJ2-7, the V gene TRBV27; D not certain. V was pared by 3 bases and J by 0 bases, with 6 bases between. The CDR3 extends over 13 amino acids. From germline, CDR1 is MNHEY and CDR2 SMNVEV (reference sequence). CDR3 nucleotides: TGTGCCAGCAGTTTGTTAAACTCCTACGAGCAGTACTTC. Its translation is CASSLLNSYEQYF.